A single sample is the source of the 23 T cell receptor beta chains below, sequenced in a study of blood T cell repertoires in COVID-19. Sequenced by immunoSEQ multiplex PCR; TCRdb stores in-frame clones only, minus some. This sample yields 100,000 to 120,000 clones, of which 75% to 90% are seen a single time; roughly 4.4% belongs to the top ten. The material sequenced was peripheral blood. The receptors were sampled from a woman between 45 and 65 years old with acute or convalescent COVID-19.

The chain employs TRBV7-9 and TRBJ2-1; D not resolved. V lost 9 bases and J 5 bases, leaving 11 bases between the germline ends. There are 12 residues in the CDR3. Germline V CDR1 and CDR2: SEHNR, FQNEAQ (reference sequence). CDR3 amino acids: CARFNRNNEQFF. The CDR3 DNA reads as TGTGCCAGATTCAACAGAAACAATGAGCAGTTCTTC.

This chain joins TRBV30 and TRBJ1-2; D is unclear. V was shortened by 0 bases and J by 10 bases, with 9 bases between the two germline ends. The CDR3 runs 11 residues. Germline V CDR1 and CDR2: GTSNPN, SVGIG (reference sequence). The CDR3 spells CAWSVEGAYTF. The CDR3 DNA reads as TGTGCCTGGAGTGTGGAGGGTGCCTACACCTTC.

The V and J genes are TRBV28 and TRBJ1-2, with a possible D match to TRBD1 (6 bases). The CDR3 is made up of 15 amino acids. Germline assignment: CDR1 MDHEN and CDR2 SYDVKM. The V end was cut by 1 base, the J end by 6 bases, with 15 bases between. The CDR3 reads CASSLSAGGANGYTF. DNA for the CDR3: TGTGCCAGCAGTTTATCGGCGGGGGGCGCCAATGGCTACACCTTC.

The V and J genes are TRBV28 and TRBJ1-2, with TRBD1 matching over 9 bases. With V trimmed by 6 bases and J by 4 bases, 15 bases remained unmatched. The CDR3 spans 17 residues. Germline lookup yields CDR1 MDHEN and CDR2 SYDVKM. This CDR3 reads CASSPTPGQGSLYGYTF. In nucleotides, the CDR3 is TGTGCCAGCAGCCCTACTCCGGGACAGGGTTCTCTCTATGGCTACACCTTC.

V is TRBV19 and J is TRBJ2-7; 10 nucleotides agree with TRBD2. The length of the CDR3 is 17 residues. The germline V gene encodes CDR1 LNHDA and CDR2 SQIVND (reference sequence). V was clipped by 4 bases and J by 7 bases; unmatched bases: 16. DNA of the CDR3: TGTGCCAGTAGTACCCTTAGCGGGGGGTACCCGATTGGGGAGCAGTACTTC. Encoded protein: CASSTLSGGYPIGEQYF.

V usage is TRBV4-3 and J usage is TRBJ2-1, with 8 bases matching TRBD2. Trimming took 4 bases from V and 2 from J; bases not matched to a gene: 4. Germline lookup yields CDR1 LGHNA and CDR2 YSLEER. This CDR3 spans 15 amino acids. The CDR3 protein is CASSPSGSAYNEQFF. The DNA of the CDR3 is TGCGCCAGCAGCCCTAGCGGGTCTGCCTACAATGAGCAGTTCTTC.

This clone has a single count. The chain carries TRBV27 and TRBJ1-1; D is possibly TRBD1 (5 bases). Trimming stripped 6 bases from V and 0 bases from J, with 14 bases between. CDR3 length: 15 residues. CDR1 and CDR2 (germline): MNHEY, SMNVEV (reference sequence). The CDR3 region has the DNA TGTGCCAGCAGCCTATTGGGGGGTGTGAACACTGAAGCTTTCTTT. Translated, it gives CASSLLGGVNTEAFF.

The chain couples TRBV10-3 to TRBJ2-6; 7 bases map to TRBD1. Per the germline V gene, CDR1 is ENHRY and CDR2 is SYGVKD. Trimming removed 10 bases from V and 0 bases from J; junction bases left unmatched: 18. The CDR3 length is 19 residues. CDR3 DNA sequence: TGTGCCACGCGACGACCTAGGGGACAGACCGCCTCTGGGGCCAACGTCCTGACTTTC. As protein: CATRRPRGQTASGANVLTF.

The V and J genes are TRBV19 and TRBJ1-1; TRBD1 is a possible D gene (5 bases). Germline CDR1 and CDR2: LNHDA and SQIVND (reference sequence). The length of the CDR3 is 12 residues. V lost 10 bases, J lost 1 base, and 10 bases lay in between. In DNA, the CDR3 is TGTGCCACCCGACAGAAGAACACTGAAGCTTTCTTT. Amino acids: CATRQKNTEAFF.

The J gene is TRBJ2-7, the V gene TRBV10-3; D possibly corresponds to TRBD1 (5 bases). Germline CDR1 ENHRY, CDR2 SYGVKD. The CDR3 runs 12 residues. Between the trimmed V and J ends, which lost 6 bases and 2 bases, there was a span of 8 bases. This CDR3 is CAIRDKAYEQYF. The DNA of the CDR3 is TGTGCCATCAGGGACAAGGCCTACGAGCAGTACTTC.

The chain has TRBV18 and TRBJ1-4; D gene unclear. CDR1 is KGHSH and CDR2 is LQKENI in the germline V gene. The V end lost 6 bases, the J end lost 1 base, and 15 bases lay between the germline ends. This CDR3 comprises 16 residues. This CDR3 reads CASSSDVVVTNEKLFF. CDR3 in DNA: TGTGCCAGCTCGTCCGATGTCGTAGTAACTAATGAAAAACTGTTTTTT.

CDR3 amino acids: CASSHPGTGGTDTQYF. CDR3 DNA: TGTGCCAGCAGCCATCCCGGGACAGGGGGCACAGATACGCAGTATTTT. The chain recombines TRBV3-1 (or the pseudogene TRBV3-2) with TRBJ2-3; 10 nucleotides align to TRBD1. The CDR3 covers 16 residues. CDR1 and CDR2 from the germline V gene are LGHDT and YNNKEL (reference sequence). V shed 3 bases, J shed 1 base, and the junction held 4 bases outside the gene matches.

The chain recombines TRBV7-9 with TRBJ2-7; weak D call: TRBD1 (5 bases). Trimming left V 1 base short and J 4 bases short, with 17 bases between. This CDR3 has 16 amino acids. Germline assignment: CDR1 SEHNR and CDR2 FQNEAQ (reference sequence). CDR3 DNA sequence: TGTGCCAGCAGCTTAGGGCCTGCCGCAGGGTCGTACGAGCAGTACTTC. Protein product: CASSLGPAAGSYEQYF.

V usage is TRBV5-1 and J usage is TRBJ1-1; no definite D call. The CDR3 length is 15 residues. V lost 2 bases and J lost 0, with 11 bases in between. Germline loops: CDR1 SGHRS, CDR2 YFSETQ. CDR3 in amino acids: CASSLQMNMNTEAFF. DNA for the CDR3: TGCGCCAGCAGCTTACAGATGAATATGAACACTGAAGCTTTCTTT. The full variable domain, in which reference TRBV5-1 and TRBJ1-1 provide the parts outside the CDR3, is KAGVTQTPRYLIKTRGQQVTLSCSPISGHRSVSWYQQTPGQGLQFLFEYFSETQRNKGNFPGRFSGRQFSNSRSEMNVSTLELGDSALYLCASSLQMNMNTEAFFGQGTRLTVV.

The chain couples TRBV6-5 to TRBJ1-4; D might be TRBD1 (6 bases). The germline V gene has CDR1 MNHEY and CDR2 SVGAGI. CDR3 length equals 14 residues. V lost 6 bases to trimming and J lost 6 bases, with 14 bases between them. CDR3 nucleotides: TGTGCCAGCAGGAGACGGACAGACTATGAAAAACTGTTTTTT. As protein: CASRRRTDYEKLFF.

The chain carries TRBV7-2 and TRBJ2-5; D not resolved. In germline, CDR1 is SGHTA, CDR2 FQGNSA. The CDR3 covers 11 residues. Trimming cost V 3 bases and J 5 bases, with 4 bases left between them. In DNA form, the CDR3 reads TGTGCCAGCAGCTTCGGGGAGACCCAGTACTTC. It encodes CASSFGETQYF.

J is TRBJ1-2 and V is TRBV7-2; D remains unclear. The CDR3 runs 16 residues. Looked up from germline, CDR1 is SGHTA and CDR2 is FQGNSA. Trimming pared 4 bases from V and 0 bases from J, leaving 15 bases between. This chain's CDR3 is CASSSRRARANYGYTF. The DNA for the CDR3 is TGTGCCAGCAGCTCCCGGAGGGCCAGAGCTAACTATGGCTACACCTTC.

In its sample, this clone was seen a few times. The chain employs TRBV27 and TRBJ1-2; 8 bases agree with TRBD1. The germline gives CDR1 MNHEY, CDR2 SMNVEV (reference sequence). V was pared by 0 bases and J by 4 bases, with 4 bases of the junction left unmatched. The CDR3 runs to 15 residues. CDR3: CASSLSAGGGYGYTF. The CDR3 DNA sequence: TGTGCCAGCAGTTTATCTGCAGGGGGCGGCTATGGCTACACCTTC.

The chain is built from TRBV28 and TRBJ1-2; tentatively, D is TRBD1 (6 bases). V lost 3 bases, J lost 6 bases, and 17 bases lay in between. Germline V lookup: CDR1 MDHEN, CDR2 SYDVKM. This CDR3 region has 15 residues. Here the CDR3 DNA reads TGTGCCAGCAGTTTTGGATCGGGGGGCTCGGATGGCTACACCTTC. This codes for CASSFGSGGSDGYTF.

The rearrangement links TRBV3-1 (or the pseudogene TRBV3-2) to TRBJ2-3; maybe TRBD2 (5 bases). This CDR3 is 12 amino acids long. Germline loops: CDR1 LGHDT, CDR2 YNNKEL (reference sequence). Trimming removed 1 base at V and 8 bases at J, with 7 bases between. As DNA, the CDR3 is TGTGCCAGCAGCCAAGTCCTAGCTACGCAGTATTTT. It yields the protein CASSQVLATQYF.

The chain has TRBV18 and TRBJ2-1; TRBD1 aligns across 7 bases. After removal of 2 bases from V and 5 bases from J, the junction contained 9 bases not matched to a gene. This CDR3 contains 16 residues. The germline V gene encodes CDR1 KGHSH and CDR2 LQKENI. CDR3 sequence: CASSPLQGLGDNEQFF. The DNA of the CDR3 is TGTGCCAGCTCACCATTACAGGGGTTGGGGGACAATGAGCAGTTCTTC.

The genes are TRBV13 and TRBJ2-4, with D tentatively TRBD2 (7 bases). V shed 6 bases and J shed 3 bases, with 21 bases lying between them. The germline gives CDR1 PRHDT, CDR2 FYEKMQ (reference sequence). The CDR3 consists of 17 residues. The CDR3 region has the DNA TGTGCCAGCAGTCAATTTGGGGAGGGGGATTTCAAAAACATTCAGTACTTC. Its protein is CASSQFGEGDFKNIQYF.

The chain is built from TRBV11-3 and TRBJ2-3, with TRBD2 matching over 7 bases. This CDR3 has 19 residues. Trimming took 1 base from V and 2 from J; bases not matched to a gene: 15. CDR1 and CDR2 (germline): SGHNT, YENEEA. The CDR3 DNA reads TGTGCCAGCAGCTTAGGGGGGTACGGGGCTAGCGGAGACACAGATACGCAGTATTTT. It specifies CASSLGGYGASGDTDTQYF.